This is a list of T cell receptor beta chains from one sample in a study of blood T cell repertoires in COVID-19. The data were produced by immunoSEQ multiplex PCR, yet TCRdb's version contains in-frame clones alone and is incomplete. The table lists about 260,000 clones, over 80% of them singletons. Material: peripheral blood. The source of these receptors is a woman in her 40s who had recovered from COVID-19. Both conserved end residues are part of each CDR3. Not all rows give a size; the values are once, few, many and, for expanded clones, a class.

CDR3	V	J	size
CASSLWTGGRAGYTF	TRBV7-8	TRBJ1-2	-
CASSLDRYTEAFF	TRBV11-2	TRBJ1-1	-
CASSGDRENQPQHF	TRBV2	TRBJ1-5	-
CASSQPGQGSEQYF	TRBV5-1	TRBJ2-7	-
CASSGQGTHYEQYF	TRBV5-1	TRBJ2-7	-
CATRGTANEKLFF	TRBV18	TRBJ1-4	-
CASLGTSGRNTGELFF	TRBV2	TRBJ2-2	-
CASSDLISAGNTEAFF	TRBV2	TRBJ1-1	-
CASSIVPGSNYGYTF	TRBV19	TRBJ1-2	-
CASSPREGHEQYF	TRBV3-1/TRBV3-2	TRBJ2-7	-
CARSPHGGGELHTQYF	TRBV5-3	TRBJ2-3	-
CASSVGGGARETQYF	TRBV9	TRBJ2-5	-
CASSPSSLGQVNEKLFF	TRBV18	TRBJ1-4	once
CASLFREYQNTEAFF	TRBV19	TRBJ1-1	-
CASSLGRGDEQFF	TRBV11-2	TRBJ2-1	-
CASSPIYNSPLHF	TRBV7-2	TRBJ1-6	-
CASSLGLAGGPRKYF	TRBV7-6	TRBJ2-3	-
CATGLGGTQYF	TRBV12-3/TRBV12-4	TRBJ2-5	-
CASRWGRDTEAFF	TRBV6-5	TRBJ1-1	-
CSVAQEPTNEKLFF	TRBV29-1	TRBJ1-4	few
CASREGTSGDTDTQYF	TRBV5-1	TRBJ2-3	-
CASSTWDRGWGEQYF	TRBV7-9	TRBJ2-7	-
CASSSRKTGGETQYF	TRBV7-2	TRBJ2-3	-
CAWSVVVGTGSQPQHF	TRBV30	TRBJ1-5	-
CASKTSNSEQYF	TRBV2	TRBJ2-7	-
CASSPTGGKWDTEAFF	TRBV5-4	TRBJ1-1	-
CASQGGPGITGNTIYF	TRBV5-4	TRBJ1-3	-
CASSLVSGRGNQETQYF	TRBV11-2	TRBJ2-5	-
CASSRTGGDQPQHF	TRBV7-2	TRBJ1-5	-
CASSLGWGRDTGELFF	TRBV7-2	TRBJ2-2	-
CAWTRTTGYGYTF	TRBV30	TRBJ1-2	-
CASSKGRTDNTEAFF	TRBV21-1	TRBJ1-1	-
CASSSITGNTGELFF	TRBV7-6	TRBJ2-2	-
CASSQSDSILSQPQHF	TRBV4-2	TRBJ1-5	-
CASSLDLAAYEQYF	TRBV5-4	TRBJ2-7	-
CATSLGLGGPETQYF	TRBV15	TRBJ2-5	-